The 8 T cell receptor beta chains given below trace back to one sample, sequenced in a study of cytomegalovirus exposure and HLA in healthy donors. The PCR made use of 60 Vbeta and 13 Jbeta primers. Profiled with immunoSEQ multiplex PCR; TCRdb holds only in-frame clones, not every one. Of about 120,000 clones listed, roughly four fifths are singletons. Sequenced: PBMCs. The source is a man aged 35-49 years in good health and CMV-seronegative.

This clone occurred a few times. The genes are TRBV14 and TRBJ2-7; possible D gene TRBD2, 6 bases. The germline V gene encodes CDR1 SGHDN and CDR2 FVKESK. V lost 7 bases, J lost 4 bases, and 11 bases lay in between. There are 12 residues in the CDR3. The CDR3 region is CASNTGGYEQYF. In DNA, the CDR3 is TGTGCCAGCAATACCGGGGGTTACGAGCAGTACTTC.

The sample holds a few counts of this clone. The chain has TRBV6-5 and TRBJ2-1; D uncertain. The CDR3 contains 13 residues. V was shortened by 8 bases and J by 0 bases, with 8 bases between the two germline ends. Germline CDR1 is MNHEY and CDR2 is SVGAGI. The CDR3: CASGSGSYNEQFF. In DNA form, the CDR3 reads TGTGCCAGCGGATCGGGCTCCTACAATGAGCAGTTCTTC.

The rearrangement joins TRBV19 to TRBJ2-4; 8 nucleotides match TRBD1. Germline-derived CDR1 and CDR2 are LNHDA and SQIVND (reference sequence). Losses at the gene ends were 4 bases for V and 0 bases for J; bases not matched to a gene: 5. This CDR3 contains 16 residues. The CDR3 DNA follows: TGTGCCAGTAGTACAGGACAGGGCCAAGCCAAAAACATTCAGTACTTC. It specifies CASSTGQGQAKNIQYF.

The V call is TRBV7-2, the J call TRBJ1-2, with D unresolved. CDR1 and CDR2 from the germline V gene are SGHTA and FQGNSA. Trimming left V 3 bases short and J 4 bases short, with 12 bases between. The CDR3 loop spans 14 amino acids. Written as DNA, the CDR3 is TGTGCCAGCAGCTTTGATCAGTCCCTCTATGGCTACACCTTC. Its protein is CASSFDQSLYGYTF.

The CDR3 region is CASSPGLAESSYEQYF. DNA for the CDR3: TGTGCCAGCAGCCCGGGACTAGCGGAAAGCTCCTACGAGCAGTACTTC. The chain employs TRBV7-2 and TRBJ2-7; 11 bases line up with TRBD2. Germline-derived CDR1 and CDR2 are SGHTA and FQGNSA. V trimming: 5 bases; J trimming: 0 bases; junction bases outside the gene matches: 6. This CDR3 is 16 amino acids long.

The rearrangement links TRBV6-1 to TRBJ2-1; 7 positions agree with TRBD2. Germline V lookup: CDR1 MNHNS, CDR2 SASEGT. The V segment lost 5 bases and the J segment 4 bases; nucleotides outside the gene matches: 5. The CDR3 consists of 14 residues. The CDR3 nucleotides read TGTGCCAGCAGTCCGGGACTAAGTTACAATGAGCAGTTCTTC. It specifies CASSPGLSYNEQFF.

This sequence joins TRBV12-5 and TRBJ2-5, with D hard to call. Per the germline V gene, CDR1 is LGHNT and CDR2 is FRNRAP. This CDR3 spans 13 amino acids. Trimming took 6 bases from V and 0 from J, leaving 8 bases between them. CDR3 region: CASGTTNQETQYF. The CDR3 bases are TGTGCTAGTGGGACCACTAACCAAGAGACCCAGTACTTC.

This chain connects TRBV30 to TRBJ2-5, with 10 bases that match TRBD2. The J call may be in error: the DNA end matches TRBJ2-7 better. CDR3 length: 20 amino acids. Germline CDR1 is GTSNPN and CDR2 is SVGIG (reference sequence). The CDR3 DNA follows: TGTGCCTGGAGTGGACTCCTTGGACTAGCGGAAGCCCCATTCTCCTACGAGCAGTACTTC. This encodes CAWSGLLGLAEAPFSYEQYF.